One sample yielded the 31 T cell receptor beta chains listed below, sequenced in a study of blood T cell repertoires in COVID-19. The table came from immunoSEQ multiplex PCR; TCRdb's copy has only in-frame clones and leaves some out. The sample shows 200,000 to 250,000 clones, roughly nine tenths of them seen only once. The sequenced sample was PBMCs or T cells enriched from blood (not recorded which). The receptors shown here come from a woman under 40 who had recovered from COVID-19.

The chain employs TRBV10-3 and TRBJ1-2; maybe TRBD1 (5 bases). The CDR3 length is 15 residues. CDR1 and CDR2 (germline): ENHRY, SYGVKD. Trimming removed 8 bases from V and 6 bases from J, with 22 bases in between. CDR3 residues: CAIPKVGKGRNGYTF. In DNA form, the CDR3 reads TGTGCCATCCCAAAGGTGGGGAAGGGGCGGAATGGCTACACCTTC.

The CDR3 here is CASSHPGQGTGELFF. CDR3 nucleotide sequence: TGTGCCAGCAGCCACCCGGGACAGGGAACCGGGGAGCTGTTTTTT. The J gene is TRBJ2-2, the V gene TRBV6-6; 9 bases map to TRBD1. The CDR3 loop spans 15 amino acids. Germline CDR1 and CDR2: MNHNY and SVGAGI (reference sequence). After removal of 6 bases from V and 5 bases from J, the junction contained 7 bases not matched to a gene.

The CDR3 nucleotides are TGCGCCAGCAGCATTACGGGAATCTACGAGCAGTACTTC. It is translated as CASSITGIYEQYF. J is TRBJ2-7 and V is TRBV5-1, with D tentatively TRBD2 (5 bases). This CDR3 comprises 13 residues. Germline assignment: CDR1 SGHRS and CDR2 YFSETQ. Trimming cost V 4 bases and J 3 bases, with 11 bases left between them.

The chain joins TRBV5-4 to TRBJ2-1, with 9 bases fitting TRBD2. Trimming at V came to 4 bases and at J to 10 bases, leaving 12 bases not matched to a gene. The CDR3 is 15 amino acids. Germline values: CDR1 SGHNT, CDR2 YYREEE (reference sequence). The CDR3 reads CASSGGAGGQREQFF. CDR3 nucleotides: TGTGCCAGCAGCGGCGGAGCGGGGGGCCAAAGGGAGCAGTTCTTC.

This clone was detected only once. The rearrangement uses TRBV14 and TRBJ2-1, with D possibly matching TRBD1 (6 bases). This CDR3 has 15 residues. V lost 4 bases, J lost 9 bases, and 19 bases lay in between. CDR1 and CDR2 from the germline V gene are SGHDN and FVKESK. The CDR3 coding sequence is TGTGCCAGCAGCCCGAGTCTTACAGGGTGGGGTGAGCAGTTCTTC. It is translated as CASSPSLTGWGEQFF.

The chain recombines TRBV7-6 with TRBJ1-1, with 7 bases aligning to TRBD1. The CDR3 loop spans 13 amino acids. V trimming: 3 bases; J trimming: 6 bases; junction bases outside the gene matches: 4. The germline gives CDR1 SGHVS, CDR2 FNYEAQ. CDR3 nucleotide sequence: TGTGCCAGCAGCTTCGGGACAGCGGCTGAAGCTTTCTTT. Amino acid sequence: CASSFGTAAEAFF. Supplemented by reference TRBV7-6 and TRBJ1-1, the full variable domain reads GAGVSQSPRYKVTKRGQDVALRCDPISGHVSLYWYRQALGQGPEFLTYFNYEAQQDKSGLPNDRFSAERPEGSISTLTIQRTEQRDSAMYRCASSFGTAAEAFFGQGTRLTVV.

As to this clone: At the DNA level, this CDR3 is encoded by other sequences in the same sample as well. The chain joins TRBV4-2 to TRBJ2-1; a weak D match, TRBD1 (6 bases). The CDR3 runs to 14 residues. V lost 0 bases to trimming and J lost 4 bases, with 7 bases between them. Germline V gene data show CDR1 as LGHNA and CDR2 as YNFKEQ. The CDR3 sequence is CASSQEGGYNEQFF. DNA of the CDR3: TGTGCCAGCAGCCAAGAAGGGGGATACAATGAGCAGTTCTTC.

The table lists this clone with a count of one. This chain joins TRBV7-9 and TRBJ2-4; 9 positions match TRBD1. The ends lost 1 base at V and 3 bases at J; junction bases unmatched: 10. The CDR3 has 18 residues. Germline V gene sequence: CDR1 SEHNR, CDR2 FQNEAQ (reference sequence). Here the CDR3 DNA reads TGTGCCAGCAGCTTAGAGCGGGGACAGGGAAGATTCAAAAACATTCAGTACTTC. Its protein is CASSLERGQGRFKNIQYF.

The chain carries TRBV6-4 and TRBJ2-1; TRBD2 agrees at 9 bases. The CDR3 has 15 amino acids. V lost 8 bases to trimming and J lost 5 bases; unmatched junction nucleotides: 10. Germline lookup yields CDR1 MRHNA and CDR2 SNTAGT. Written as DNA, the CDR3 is TGTGCCAGCTCCATCCTAGCGGGGCGCAACAATGAGCAGTTCTTC. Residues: CASSILAGRNNEQFF.

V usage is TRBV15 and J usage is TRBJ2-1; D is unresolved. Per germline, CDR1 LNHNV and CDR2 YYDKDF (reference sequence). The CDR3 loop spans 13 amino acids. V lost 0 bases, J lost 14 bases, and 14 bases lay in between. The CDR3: CATSRDSPSRKFF. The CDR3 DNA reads TGTGCCACCAGCAGAGATAGTCCCTCGCGGAAGTTCTTC.

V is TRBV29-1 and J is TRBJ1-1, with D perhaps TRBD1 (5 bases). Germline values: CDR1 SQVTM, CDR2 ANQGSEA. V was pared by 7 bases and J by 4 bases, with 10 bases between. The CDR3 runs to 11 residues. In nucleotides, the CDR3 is TGCAGCGGAGGACATCCCACTGAAGCTTTCTTT. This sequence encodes CSGGHPTEAFF.

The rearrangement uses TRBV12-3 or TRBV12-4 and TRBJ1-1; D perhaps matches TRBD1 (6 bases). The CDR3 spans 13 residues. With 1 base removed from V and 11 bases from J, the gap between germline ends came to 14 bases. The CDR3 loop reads CASSLGQLGAAFF. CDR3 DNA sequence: TGTGCCAGCAGTTTAGGACAATTGGGGGCGGCTTTCTTT.

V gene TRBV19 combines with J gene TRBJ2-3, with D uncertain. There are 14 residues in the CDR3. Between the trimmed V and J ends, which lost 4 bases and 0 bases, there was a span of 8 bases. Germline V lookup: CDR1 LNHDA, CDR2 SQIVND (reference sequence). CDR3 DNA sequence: TGTGCCAGTAGTAGGAGTACTAGCACAGATACGCAGTATTTT. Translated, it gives CASSRSTSTDTQYF.

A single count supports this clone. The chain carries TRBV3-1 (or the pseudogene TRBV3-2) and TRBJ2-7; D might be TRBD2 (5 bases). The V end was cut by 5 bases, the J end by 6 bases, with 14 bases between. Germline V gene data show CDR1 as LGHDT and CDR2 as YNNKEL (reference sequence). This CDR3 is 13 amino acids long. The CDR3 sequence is CASSSSGRSEQYF. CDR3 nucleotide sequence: TGTGCCAGCAGCTCCAGCGGCCGTTCCGAGCAGTACTTC.

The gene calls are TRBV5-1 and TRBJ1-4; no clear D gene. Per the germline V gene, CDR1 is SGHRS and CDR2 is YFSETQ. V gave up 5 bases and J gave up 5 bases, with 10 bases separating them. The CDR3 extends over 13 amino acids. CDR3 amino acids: CASSGNNNEKLFF. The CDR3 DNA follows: TGCGCCAGCAGTGGTAACAACAATGAAAAACTGTTTTTT.

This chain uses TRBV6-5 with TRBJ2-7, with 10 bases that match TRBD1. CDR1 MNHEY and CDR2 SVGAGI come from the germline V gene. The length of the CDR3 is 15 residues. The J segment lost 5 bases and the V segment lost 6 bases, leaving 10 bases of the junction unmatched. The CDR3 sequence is CASSRPGQGSNEQYF. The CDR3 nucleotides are TGTGCCAGCAGCCGACCGGGACAGGGGAGCAACGAGCAGTACTTC.

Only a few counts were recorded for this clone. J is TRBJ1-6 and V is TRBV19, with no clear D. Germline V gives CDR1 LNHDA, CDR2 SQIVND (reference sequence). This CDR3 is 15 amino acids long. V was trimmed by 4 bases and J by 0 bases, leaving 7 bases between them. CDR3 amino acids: CASSTQISYNSPLHF. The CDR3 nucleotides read TGTGCCAGTAGTACCCAGATCTCCTATAATTCACCCCTCCACTTT.

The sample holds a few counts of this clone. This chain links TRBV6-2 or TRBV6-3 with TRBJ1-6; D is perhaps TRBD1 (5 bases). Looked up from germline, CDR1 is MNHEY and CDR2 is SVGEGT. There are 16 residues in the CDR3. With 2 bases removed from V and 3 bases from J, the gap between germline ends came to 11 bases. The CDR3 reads CASSYRGTVYNSPLHF. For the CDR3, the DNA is TGTGCCAGCAGTTACCGGGGGACCGTCTATAATTCACCCCTCCACTTT.

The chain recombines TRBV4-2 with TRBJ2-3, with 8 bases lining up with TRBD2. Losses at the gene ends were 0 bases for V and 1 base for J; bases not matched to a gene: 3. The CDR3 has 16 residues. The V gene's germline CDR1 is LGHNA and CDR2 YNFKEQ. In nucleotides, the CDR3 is TGTGCCAGCAGCCAAGAGGGACTAGGCGGCACAGATACGCAGTATTTT. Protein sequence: CASSQEGLGGTDTQYF.

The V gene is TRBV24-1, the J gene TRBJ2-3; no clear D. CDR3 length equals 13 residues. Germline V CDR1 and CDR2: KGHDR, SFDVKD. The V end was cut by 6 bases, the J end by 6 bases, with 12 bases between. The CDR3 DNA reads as TGTGCCACCAGTTCCAGTGGTATGGATACGCAGTATTTT. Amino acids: CATSSSGMDTQYF.

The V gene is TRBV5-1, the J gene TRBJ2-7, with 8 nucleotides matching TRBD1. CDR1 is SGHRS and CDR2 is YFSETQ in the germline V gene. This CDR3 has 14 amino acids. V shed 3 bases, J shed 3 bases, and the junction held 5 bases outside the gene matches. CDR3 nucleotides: TGCGCCAGCAGCTGGACAGGGAATTTCTACGAGCAGTACTTC. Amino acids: CASSWTGNFYEQYF.

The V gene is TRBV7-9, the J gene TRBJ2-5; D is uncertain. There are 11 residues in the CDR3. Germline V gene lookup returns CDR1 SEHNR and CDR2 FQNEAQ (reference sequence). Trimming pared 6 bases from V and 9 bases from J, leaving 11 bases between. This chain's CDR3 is CASSQAPAQYF. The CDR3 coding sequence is TGTGCCAGCAGTCAAGCTCCGGCCCAGTACTTC. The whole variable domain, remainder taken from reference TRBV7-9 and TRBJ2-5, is DTGVSQNPRHKITKRGQNVTFRCDPISEHNRLYWYRQTLGQGPEFLTYFQNEAQLEKSRLLSDRFSAERPKGSFSTLEIQRTEQGDSAMYLCASSQAPAQYFGPGTRLLVL.

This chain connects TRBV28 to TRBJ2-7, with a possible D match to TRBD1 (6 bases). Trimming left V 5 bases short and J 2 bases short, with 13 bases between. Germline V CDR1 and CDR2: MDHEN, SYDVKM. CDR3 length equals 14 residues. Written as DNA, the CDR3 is TGTGCCAGCAGTACCAGGGGAAAAACCTACGAGCAGTACTTC. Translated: CASSTRGKTYEQYF.

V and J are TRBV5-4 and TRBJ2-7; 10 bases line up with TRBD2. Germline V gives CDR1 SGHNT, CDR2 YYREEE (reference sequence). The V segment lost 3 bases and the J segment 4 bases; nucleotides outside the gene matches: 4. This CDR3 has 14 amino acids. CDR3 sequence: CASSSAGGPYEQYF. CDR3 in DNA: TGTGCCAGCAGCTCAGCGGGGGGGCCTTACGAGCAGTACTTC.

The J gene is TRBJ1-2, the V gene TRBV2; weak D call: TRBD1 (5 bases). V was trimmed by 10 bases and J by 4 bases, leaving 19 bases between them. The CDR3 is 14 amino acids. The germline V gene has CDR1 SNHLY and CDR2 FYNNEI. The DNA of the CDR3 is TGTGCCACCAAGCAGGACCAGGGAGGCTATGGCTACACCTTC. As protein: CATKQDQGGYGYTF.

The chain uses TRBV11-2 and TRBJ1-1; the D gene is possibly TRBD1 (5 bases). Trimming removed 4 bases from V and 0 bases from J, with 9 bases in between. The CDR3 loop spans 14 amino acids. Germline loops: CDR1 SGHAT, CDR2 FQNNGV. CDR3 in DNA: TGTGCCAGCAGCTGGGACTCCATGAACACTGAAGCTTTCTTT. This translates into CASSWDSMNTEAFF.

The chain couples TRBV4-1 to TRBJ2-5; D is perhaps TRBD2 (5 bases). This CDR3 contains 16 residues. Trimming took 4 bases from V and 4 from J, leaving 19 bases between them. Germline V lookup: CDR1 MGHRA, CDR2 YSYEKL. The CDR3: CASSLIPGNTAETQYF. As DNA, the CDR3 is TGCGCCAGCAGCCTCATTCCCGGGAATACGGCAGAGACCCAGTACTTC.

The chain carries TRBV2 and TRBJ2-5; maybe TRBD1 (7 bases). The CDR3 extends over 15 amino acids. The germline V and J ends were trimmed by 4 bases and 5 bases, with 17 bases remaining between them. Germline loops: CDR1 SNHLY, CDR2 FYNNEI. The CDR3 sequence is CASSAYGGTVETQYF. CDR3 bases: TGTGCCAGCAGTGCCTACGGCGGGACAGTTGAGACCCAGTACTTC.

CDR3 nucleotides: TGTGCCAGTCAGGAGGGGGGGGATCATCAGCCCCAGCATTTT. Translating gives CASQEGGDHQPQHF. The rearrangement joins TRBV19 to TRBJ1-5; D perhaps matches TRBD1 (6 bases). V was pared by 8 bases and J by 5 bases, with 16 bases between. This CDR3 spans 14 amino acids. CDR1 is LNHDA and CDR2 is SQIVND in the germline V gene (reference sequence).

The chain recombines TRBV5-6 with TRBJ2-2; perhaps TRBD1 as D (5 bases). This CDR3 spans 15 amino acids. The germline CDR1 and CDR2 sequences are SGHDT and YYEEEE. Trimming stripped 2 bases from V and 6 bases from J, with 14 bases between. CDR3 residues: CASSFGATLPGELFF. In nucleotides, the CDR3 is TGTGCCAGCAGCTTTGGGGCGACATTACCCGGGGAGCTGTTTTTT.

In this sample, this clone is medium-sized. The CDR3 DNA is TGTGCCAGCACTGGACAGGGGAGGAGAGAAAAACTGTTTTTT. Translation gives CASTGQGRREKLFF. This chain links TRBV2 with TRBJ1-4, with TRBD1 matching 9 bases. Looked up from germline, CDR1 is SNHLY and CDR2 is FYNNEI. Losses at the gene ends were 7 bases for V and 8 bases for J; bases not matched to a gene: 8. This CDR3 comprises 14 residues. Together with reference TRBV2 and TRBJ1-4, the CDR3 gives the full variable domain: EPEVTQTPSHQVTQMGQEVILRCVPISNHLYFYWYRQILGQKVEFLVSFYNNEISEKSEIFDDQFSVERPDGSNFTLKIRSTKLEDSAMYFCASTGQGRREKLFFGSGTQLSVL.